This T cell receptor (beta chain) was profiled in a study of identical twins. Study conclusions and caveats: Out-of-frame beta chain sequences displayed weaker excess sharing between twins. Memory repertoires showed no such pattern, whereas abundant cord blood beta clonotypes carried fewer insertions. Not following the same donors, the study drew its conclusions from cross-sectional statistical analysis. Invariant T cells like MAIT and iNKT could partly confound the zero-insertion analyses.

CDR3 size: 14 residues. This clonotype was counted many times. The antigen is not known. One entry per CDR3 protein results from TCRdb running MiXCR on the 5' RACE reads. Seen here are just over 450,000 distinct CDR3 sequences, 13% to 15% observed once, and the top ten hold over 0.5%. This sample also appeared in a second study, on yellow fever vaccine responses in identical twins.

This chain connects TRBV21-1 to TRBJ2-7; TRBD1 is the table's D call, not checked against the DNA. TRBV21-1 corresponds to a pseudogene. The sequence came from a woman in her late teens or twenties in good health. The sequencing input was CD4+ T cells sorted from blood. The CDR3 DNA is TGTGCCAGCAGCCGGGACGGAGGATTCTACGAGCAGTACTTC. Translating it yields CASSRDGGFYEQYF.